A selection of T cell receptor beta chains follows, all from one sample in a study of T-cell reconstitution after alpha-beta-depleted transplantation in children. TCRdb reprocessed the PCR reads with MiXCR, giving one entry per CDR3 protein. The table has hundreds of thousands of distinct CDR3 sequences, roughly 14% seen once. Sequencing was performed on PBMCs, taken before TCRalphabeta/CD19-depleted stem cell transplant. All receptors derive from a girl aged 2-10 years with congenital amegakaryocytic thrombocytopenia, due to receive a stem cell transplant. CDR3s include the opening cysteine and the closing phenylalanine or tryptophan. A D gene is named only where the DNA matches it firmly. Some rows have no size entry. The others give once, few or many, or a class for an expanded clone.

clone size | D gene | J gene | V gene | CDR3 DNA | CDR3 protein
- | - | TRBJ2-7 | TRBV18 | TGTGCCAGCCAAGACTTTAGGAGCTCCTACGAGCAGTACTTC | CASQDFRSSYEQYF
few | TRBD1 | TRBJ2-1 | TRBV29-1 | TGCAGCGACCGGGACAGGGGGCTTGGTGAGCAGTTCTTC | CSDRDRGLGEQFF
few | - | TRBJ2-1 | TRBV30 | TGTGCCAACCGGGGCGGCATCAATGAGCAGTTCTTC | CANRGGINEQFF
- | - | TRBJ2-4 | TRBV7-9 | TGTGCCAGCAGCCGGACAGCCGGAGGCGTCATTCAGTACTTC | CASSRTAGGVIQYF
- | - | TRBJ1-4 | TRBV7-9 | TGTGCCAGCAACCAGGCGGGAGAAGGTGGTGAAAAACTGTTTTTT | CASNQAGEGGEKLFF
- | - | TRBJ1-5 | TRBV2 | TGTGCCAGCAGCCAGGGGAACTATCAGCCCCAGCATTTT | CASSQGNYQPQHF
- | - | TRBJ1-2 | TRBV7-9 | TGTGCCAGCAGCTTAGCGGACGGGACCTATGGCTACACCTTC | CASSLADGTYGYTF
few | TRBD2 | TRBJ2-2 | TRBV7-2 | TGTGCCAGCAGACCCCCCAATAGCGGGGGGAACACCGGGGAGCTGTTTTTT | CASRPPNSGGNTGELFF
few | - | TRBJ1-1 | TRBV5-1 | TGCGCCAGCAGCCCGGAAACTACATTGAACACTGAAGCTTTCTTT | CASSPETTLNTEAFF
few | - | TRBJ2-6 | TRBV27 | TGTGCCAGCAGTTTTCACGGCGCTGGGGCCAACGTCCTGACTTTC | CASSFHGAGANVLTF
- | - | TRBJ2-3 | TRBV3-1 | TGTGCCAGCAGCCTCGACAGGCCCATTACAGATACGCAGTATTTT | CASSLDRPITDTQYF
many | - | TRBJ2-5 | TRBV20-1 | TGCAGTGCCACCAGGAGAGAGACCCAGTACTTC | CSATRRETQYF
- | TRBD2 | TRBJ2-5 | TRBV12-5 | TGTGCTAGTGGTTTTTTCGGGACTAGCGTACAAGAGACCCAGTACTTC | CASGFFGTSVQETQYF
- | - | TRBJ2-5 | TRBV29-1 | TGCAGCGTTGTTAGCAGGGGGGAAGAGACCCAGTACTTC | CSVVSRGEETQYF
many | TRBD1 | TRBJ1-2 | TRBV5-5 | TGTGCCAGCAGCTTCTTTGGACAGGGGAACTATGGCTACACCTTC | CASSFFGQGNYGYTF
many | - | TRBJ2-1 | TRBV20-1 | TGCAGTGCTAGAGATGGAGGGATCACCTCCTACAATGAGCAGTTCTTC | CSARDGGITSYNEQFF
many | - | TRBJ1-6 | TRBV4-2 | TGTGCCAGCAGCCAAGTTGAGGGGGAAGATTCACCCCTCCACTTT | CASSQVEGEDSPLHF
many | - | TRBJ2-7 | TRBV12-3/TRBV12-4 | TGTGCCAGCAGTACCGGCCGGCAGGGCGGATACGAGCAGTACTTC | CASSTGRQGGYEQYF
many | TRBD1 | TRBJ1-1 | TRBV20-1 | TGCAGTGCCCCTGGACAGGGTCGTATAAACACTGAAGCTTTCTTT | CSAPGQGRINTEAFF
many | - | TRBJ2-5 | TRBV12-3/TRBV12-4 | TGTGCCAGCAGTTTTGGATCCGGGGCCCAGTACTTC | CASSFGSGAQYF
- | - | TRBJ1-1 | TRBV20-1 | TGCAGTGCGAGGAGACCTTTGGGGCAATACCCTGAAGCTTTCTTT | CSARRPLGQYPEAFF
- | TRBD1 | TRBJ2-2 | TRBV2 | TGTGCCAGCGCCGGGACAGTTCTGGCCGGGGAGCTGTTTTTT | CASAGTVLAGELFF
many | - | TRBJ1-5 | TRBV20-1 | TGCAGTGCTAGTGGGGAGGGCCGTAGCAATCAGCCCCAGCATTTT | CSASGEGRSNQPQHF
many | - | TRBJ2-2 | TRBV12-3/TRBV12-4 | TGTGCCACCAGACAGGAGAACACCGGGGAGCTGTTTTTT | CATRQENTGELFF
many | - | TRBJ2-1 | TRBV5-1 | TGCGCCAGCTGCGTTTATGAGCAGTTCTTC | CASCVYEQFF
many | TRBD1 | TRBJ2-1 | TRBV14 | TGTGCCAGCAGCCGTCAGGGGGCTTTGAATGAGCAGTTCTTC | CASSRQGALNEQFF
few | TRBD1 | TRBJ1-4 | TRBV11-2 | TGTGCCAGCAGCTTCACAGGGGAGTACGAAAAACTGTTTTTT | CASSFTGEYEKLFF
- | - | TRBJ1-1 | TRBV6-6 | TGTGCCTGCAGTTACTCATCTGTTAGGGAAGCATTCTTT | CACSYSSVREAFF
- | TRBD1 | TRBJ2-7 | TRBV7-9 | TGTGCCAGCAGCTCCGAGGACAGGGTCAACTACGAGCAGTACTTC | CASSSEDRVNYEQYF
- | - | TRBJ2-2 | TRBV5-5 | TGTGCCTGCAGCTTGTGGGCCGGGGAGCTGTTTTTT | CACSLWAGELFF
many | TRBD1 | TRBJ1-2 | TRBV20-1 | TGCAGTGCAACCACAGGGGGCTCTGAGGGCTACACCTTC | CSATTGGSEGYTF
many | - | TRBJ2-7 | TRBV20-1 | TGCAGTGCTAGAGGGTGGGGACAATCAACCTACGAGCAGTACTTC | CSARGWGQSTYEQYF
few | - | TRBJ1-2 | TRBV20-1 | TGCAGTGCTAGAGTTGGGCAGGGGCCCCTCTATGGCTACACCTTC | CSARVGQGPLYGYTF
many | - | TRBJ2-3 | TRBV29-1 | TGCAGCGTGGGCCCGCGCGCTAGCACAGATACGCAGTATTTT | CSVGPRASTDTQYF
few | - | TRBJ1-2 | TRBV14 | TGTGCCAGCAGCCACAGGGTTTCGGATGGCTACACCTTC | CASSHRVSDGYTF
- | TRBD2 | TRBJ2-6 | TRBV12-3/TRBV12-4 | TGTGCCAGCGGTAGCGGCGGGAGGGCTCCCTTTGGGGCCAACGTCCTGACTTTC | CASGSGGRAPFGANVLTF
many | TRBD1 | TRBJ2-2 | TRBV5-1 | TGCGCCAGCAGCTTGGGGGACAGGGGACTCACCGGGGAGCTGTTTTTT | CASSLGDRGLTGELFF
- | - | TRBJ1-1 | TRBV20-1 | TGCAGTGCTAGGGGTCGATTCAGGGAGAACACTGAAGCTTTCTTT | CSARGRFRENTEAFF
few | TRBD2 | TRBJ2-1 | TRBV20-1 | TGCAGTGCTTCATCACGACTAGCGGGAGTAAGAGATGAGCAGTTCTTC | CSASSRLAGVRDEQFF
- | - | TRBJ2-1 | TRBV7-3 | TGTGCCAGCAGCTACGGGAGAAACTCCTACAATGAGCAGTTCTTC | CASSYGRNSYNEQFF
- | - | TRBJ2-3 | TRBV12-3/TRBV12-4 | TGTGCCAGCAGTTTCAGTCCTTACACAGATACGCAGTATTTT | CASSFSPYTDTQYF
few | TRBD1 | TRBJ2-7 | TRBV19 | TGTGCCAGCCCCTCGGGACAGACCTACGAGCAGTACTTC | CASPSGQTYEQYF
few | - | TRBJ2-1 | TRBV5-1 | TGCGCCAGCAGAAAAGACTCCCAAACCTACAATGAGCAGTTCTTC | CASRKDSQTYNEQFF
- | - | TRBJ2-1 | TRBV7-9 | TGTGCCAGCAGCCATTACATGCGTGCTGAGCAGTTCTTC | CASSHYMRAEQFF
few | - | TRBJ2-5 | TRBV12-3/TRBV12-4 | TGTGCCAGCAGTTTGTCCGGGGCGGGTGGAGAGACCCAGTACTTC | CASSLSGAGGETQYF
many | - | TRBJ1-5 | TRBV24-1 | TGTGCCACCAAGCCTGCAGACAATCAGCCCCAGCATTTT | CATKPADNQPQHF
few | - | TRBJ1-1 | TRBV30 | TGTGCCTGGAGTGTAGACAGTAACACTGAAGCTTTCTTT | CAWSVDSNTEAFF
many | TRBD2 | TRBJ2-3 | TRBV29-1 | TGCAGCGTCTGGGGACTAGCGGGAGACGCAGATACGCAGTATTTT | CSVWGLAGDADTQYF
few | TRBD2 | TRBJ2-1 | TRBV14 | TGTGCCAGCAGCCTGGGGACTAGCGGGGTGGATGAGCAGTTCTTC | CASSLGTSGVDEQFF
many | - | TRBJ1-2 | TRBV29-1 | TGCAGCGTTGTAGGGGGGAACTATGGCTACACCTTC | CSVVGGNYGYTF
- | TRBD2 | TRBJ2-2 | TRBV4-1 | TGCGCCAGCAGCCCCGGGACTAGCGGGAGTATCGGCACCGGGGAGCCGTTTTTT | CASSPGTSGSIGTGEPFF
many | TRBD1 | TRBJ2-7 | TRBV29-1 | TGCAGCGTTGAAGATTCCGGGACAGGGTCCTACGAGCAGTACTTC | CSVEDSGTGSYEQYF
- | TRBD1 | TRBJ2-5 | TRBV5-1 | TGCGCCAGCAGCTTGTCGGTGCTAGACAGGGGGCAAGAGACCCAGTACTTC | CASSLSVLDRGQETQYF
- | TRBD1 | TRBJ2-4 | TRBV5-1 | TGCGCCAGCAGCTCCTTCATGGACAGGGGTCTAAACATTCAGTACTTC | CASSSFMDRGLNIQYF
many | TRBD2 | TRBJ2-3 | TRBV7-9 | TGTGCCAGCTCACCGTCGGGGGGTCCAGATACGCAGTATTTT | CASSPSGGPDTQYF
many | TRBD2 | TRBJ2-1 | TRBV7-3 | TGTGCCAGCAGCTCAAATGGGGGACTAAGGGGAGAGCAGTTCTTC | CASSSNGGLRGEQFF
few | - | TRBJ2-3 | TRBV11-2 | TGTGCCAGCAGTCAGACTAGTGTCCGCACAGATACGCAGTATTTT | CASSQTSVRTDTQYF
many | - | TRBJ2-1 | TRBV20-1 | TGCAGTGCTAACCGGGACGTAGCGAATGAGCAGTTCTTC | CSANRDVANEQFF
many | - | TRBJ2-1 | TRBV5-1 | TGCGCCAGCGGTTGGACAGACTACAATGAGCAGTTCTTC | CASGWTDYNEQFF